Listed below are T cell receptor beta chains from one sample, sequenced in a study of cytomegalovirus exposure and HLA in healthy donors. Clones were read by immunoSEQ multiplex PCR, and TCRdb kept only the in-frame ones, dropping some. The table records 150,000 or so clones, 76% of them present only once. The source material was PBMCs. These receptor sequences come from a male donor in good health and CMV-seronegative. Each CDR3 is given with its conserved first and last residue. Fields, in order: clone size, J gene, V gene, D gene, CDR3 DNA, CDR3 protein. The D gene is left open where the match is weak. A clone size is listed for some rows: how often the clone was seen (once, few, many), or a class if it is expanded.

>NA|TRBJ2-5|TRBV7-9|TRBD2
TGTGCCAGCAGCGCTAGGACTAGCGGGTACCAAGAGACCCAGTACTTC
CASSARTSGYQETQYF
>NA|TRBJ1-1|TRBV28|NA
TGTGCCAGCAGTCCCCCGGGACAGAACACTGAAGCTTTCTTT
CASSPPGQNTEAFF
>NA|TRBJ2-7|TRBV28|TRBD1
TGTGCCAGCAGTTCCGGGACAGTCTCCTACGAGCAGTACTTC
CASSSGTVSYEQYF
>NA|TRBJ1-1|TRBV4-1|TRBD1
TGCGCCAGCAGCCAGTGGGACAGGGCGACTGAAGCTTTCTTT
CASSQWDRATEAFF
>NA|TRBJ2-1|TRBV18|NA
TGTGCCAGCTCACCTCCCGGAGGGGGCTCATACAATGAGCAGTTCTTC
CASSPPGGGSYNEQFF
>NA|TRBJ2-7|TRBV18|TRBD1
TGTGCCAGCTCACCAGGGACAGGGGCCTACGAGCAGTACTTC
CASSPGTGAYEQYF
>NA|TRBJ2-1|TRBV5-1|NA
TGCGCCAGCTTCCTCCCGCGGGGCCCGGGGCTAGCCGATGAGCAGTTCTTC
CASFLPRGPGLADEQFF
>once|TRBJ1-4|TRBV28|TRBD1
TGTGCCAGCACCGGGGGACAGACTAATGAAAAACTGTTTTTT
CASTGGQTNEKLFF
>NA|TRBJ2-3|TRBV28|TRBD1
TGTGCCAGCAGCCCAGGACAGGGGGCAGATACGCAGTATTTT
CASSPGQGADTQYF
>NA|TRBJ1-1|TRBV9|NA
TGTGCCAGCCTCCCCGGCGGCGGCTATCCGAACACTGAAGCTCTCTTT
CASLPGGGYPNTEALF
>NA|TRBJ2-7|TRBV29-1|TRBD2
TGCAGCGTTGCGTATAGCGGGATCCTATCCTACGAGCAGTACTTC
CSVAYSGILSYEQYF
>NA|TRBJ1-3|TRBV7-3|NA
TGTGCCAGCAGTTCCCAGGGGTACTCTGGAAACACCATATATTTT
CASSSQGYSGNTIYF
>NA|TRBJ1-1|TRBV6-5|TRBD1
TGTGCCAGCAGTTACGGGGGGGGGACAGGCGGAGCTTTCTTT
CASSYGGGTGGAFF
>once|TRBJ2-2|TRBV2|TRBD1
TGTGCCAGCACCCCGGGACAGGGTGGGACCGGGGAGCTGTTTTTT
CASTPGQGGTGELFF
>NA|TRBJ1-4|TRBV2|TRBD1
TGTGCCAGCCGGGTTTCAGGGGGAGTCGGTGAAAAACTGTTTTTT
CASRVSGGVGEKLFF
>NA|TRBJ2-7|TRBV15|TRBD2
TGTGCCACCAGCAGAGATAAGGCTAGCGGGTCCTACGAGCAGTACTTC
CATSRDKASGSYEQYF
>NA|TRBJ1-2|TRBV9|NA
TGTGCCAGCAGCCTCAACTATGGCTACACCTTC
CASSLNYGYTF
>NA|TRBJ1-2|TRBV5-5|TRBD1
TGTGCCAGCAGCTTGTTCCCTCCAGGGCCAGGGGGAGGCTACACCTTC
CASSLFPPGPGGGYTF
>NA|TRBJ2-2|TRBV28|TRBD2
TGTGCCAGCAGTTTATTTCCGGGGGGTTCGAACACCGGGGAGCTGTTTTTT
CASSLFPGGSNTGELFF
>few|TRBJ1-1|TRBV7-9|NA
TGTGCCAGCAGGAAAGGGGGATTGAACACTGAAGCTTTCTTT
CASRKGGLNTEAFF